The 12 T cell receptor beta chains presented below share a single source sample, sequenced in a study of blood T cell repertoires in COVID-19. The method was immunoSEQ multiplex PCR; TCRdb's version includes in-frame clones alone and lacks a portion of them. Of about 150,000 clones in the sample, under 95% are singletons; the top ten hold approximately 5%. Sequencing input: peripheral blood. Every receptor here comes from a man in his late teens or twenties with COVID-19, enrolled during active disease.

About this clone itself: The junction shows a germline mismatch at one end, possibly a read error. The chain joins TRBV6-5 to TRBJ1-4, with D unclear. The germline CDR1 and CDR2 sequences are MNHEY and SVGAGI. The CDR3 runs to 13 residues. The CDR3 protein is CASGYLEGEKLFF. The DNA of the CDR3 is TGTGCCAGCGGTTACCTTGAGGGCGAAAAACTGTTTTTT.

For the CDR3, the DNA is TGTGCCAGCAGTTACGCCAGCGGGAGTTCCAATGAGCAGTTCTTC. This sequence encodes CASSYASGSSNEQFF. The chain employs TRBV6-5 and TRBJ2-1; 8 bases are a match to TRBD2. With V trimmed by 2 bases and J by 6 bases, 6 bases remained unmatched. The CDR3 spans 15 residues. CDR1 MNHEY and CDR2 SVGAGI come from the germline V gene.

This sequence joins TRBV3-1 (or the pseudogene TRBV3-2) and TRBJ1-1; D remains ambiguous. The CDR3 runs to 13 residues. The V and J ends lost 1 base and 3 bases respectively, with 6 bases between them. Per the germline V gene, CDR1 is LGHDT and CDR2 is YNNKEL (reference sequence). CDR3 region: CASSQARDTEAFF. CDR3 bases: TGTGCCAGCAGCCAAGCCCGGGACACTGAAGCTTTCTTT.

This sequence joins TRBV6-5 and TRBJ2-7; no firm D call. The germline CDR1 and CDR2 sequences are MNHEY and SVGAGI. V dropped 10 bases and J dropped 2 bases, with 12 bases sitting between them. The length of the CDR3 is 12 residues. CDR3 in DNA: TGTGCCACCCAGCCAGGCACCTACGAGCAGTACTTC. Translated, it gives CATQPGTYEQYF.

J is TRBJ2-7 and V is TRBV12-3 or TRBV12-4; D gene ambiguous. The V and J ends lost 5 bases and 4 bases respectively, with 12 bases between them. This CDR3 contains 13 residues. The CDR3 DNA reads as TGTGCCAGCAGTCCCTCCCTCCTTTACGAGCAGTACTTC. Protein sequence: CASSPSLLYEQYF.

A few counts support this clone. The chain combines TRBV24-1 with TRBJ1-6; 8 bases map to TRBD1. The CDR3 length is 15 residues. In germline, CDR1 is KGHDR, CDR2 SFDVKD. Trimming cost V 5 bases and J 5 bases; bases outside gene matches: 4. CDR3: CATSGGDRNNSPLHF. The CDR3 DNA reads TGTGCCACCAGTGGGGGGGACAGGAATAATTCACCCCTCCACTTT.

Comments on this clone: The sample carries other DNA sequences with the same CDR3. V is TRBV9 and J is TRBJ2-1, with TRBD2 matching 9 bases. Germline CDR1 and CDR2: SGDLS and YYNGEE. The CDR3 is made up of 15 amino acids. V lost 3 bases to trimming and J lost 4 bases; unmatched junction nucleotides: 5. The CDR3 is CASSAGLAVYNEQFF. CDR3 nucleotides: TGTGCCAGCAGCGCGGGACTAGCAGTTTACAATGAGCAGTTCTTC. Combining the CDR3 with reference TRBV9 and TRBJ2-1 gives the whole variable domain DSGVTQTPKHLITATGQRVTLRCSPRSGDLSVYWYQQSLDQGLQFLIQYYNGEERAKGNILERFSAQQFPDLHSELNLSSLELGDSALYFCASSAGLAVYNEQFFGPGTRLTVL.

This chain connects TRBV7-2 to TRBJ2-7, with TRBD2 as a possible D gene (5 bases). With 5 bases removed from V and 5 bases from J, the gap between germline ends came to 22 bases. The length of the CDR3 is 16 residues. Per the germline V gene, CDR1 is SGHTA and CDR2 is FQGNSA. Written as DNA, the CDR3 is TGTGCCAGCAGCCCGGCCGGACTGGAACTTAGCAACGAGCAGTACTTC. It yields the protein CASSPAGLELSNEQYF.

Only one count was recorded for this clone. The rearrangement links TRBV27 to TRBJ1-6; 8 bases agree with TRBD1. Unmatched junction bases numbered 8, after V lost 6 bases and J lost 7 bases. CDR3 size: 15 residues. Germline V gene data show CDR1 as MNHEY and CDR2 as SMNVEV (reference sequence). DNA of the CDR3: TGTGCCAGCAGCTCGGACAGGGTAGAGAATTCACCCCTCCACTTT. It yields the protein CASSSDRVENSPLHF.

In its sample, this clone was seen once. The V and J genes are TRBV27 and TRBJ1-1, with D uncertain. Trimming shortened V by 0 bases and J by 0 bases, and 8 bases separated the two germline ends. CDR1 is MNHEY and CDR2 is SMNVEV in the germline V gene (reference sequence). The CDR3 contains 15 residues. This chain's CDR3 is CASSLSIRLNTEAFF. Here the CDR3 DNA reads TGTGCCAGCAGTTTATCGATCAGGTTGAACACTGAAGCTTTCTTT.

This clone was counted only a few times. The rearrangement joins TRBV4-2 to TRBJ2-4; 7 nucleotides align to TRBD1. The CDR3 covers 19 residues. With V trimmed by 0 bases and J by 6 bases, 17 bases remained unmatched. Germline V gives CDR1 LGHNA, CDR2 YNFKEQ. CDR3 sequence (DNA): TGTGCCAGCAGCCAAGATTCAAACAGGGGAATCTTCACGGGAAACATTCAGTACTTC. Its protein product is CASSQDSNRGIFTGNIQYF.

The chain carries TRBV27 and TRBJ2-7, with D perhaps TRBD2 (5 bases). The germline CDR1 and CDR2 sequences are MNHEY and SMNVEV (reference sequence). The CDR3 is made up of 15 amino acids. V shed 3 bases and J shed 3 bases, with 15 bases lying between them. The CDR3 here is CASSLGGGPYYEQYF. In nucleotides, the CDR3 is TGTGCCAGCAGTTTGGGTGGCGGGCCCTACTACGAGCAGTACTTC.